This TCR beta chain appears in the sequencing data of a study of OX40 agonist ivuxolimab in advanced cancers. Study-wide findings and caveats: At doses 0.1 to 3.0 mg/kg, CD4+ and CD8+ clones expanded.

Prior autoimmune disease or systemic immunosuppression barred patients. The study sampled blood at baseline, cycle 4 day 1, and cycle 7 day 1. The V gene's germline CDR1 is SSHAT and CDR2 FNYEAQ (reference sequence). The CDR3 loop spans 13 amino acids. This clone has only a few counts. What it recognizes is unknown. One end of the junction fails to match germline, which may point to a read error. Data came from immunoSEQ multiplex PCR; TCRdb stores just in-frame clones and leaves some out. The table has 50,000 to 60,000 clones, about 89% seen once; the top ten hold about 1.1%. The TCR sequence derives from an adult with an advanced solid tumor such as melanoma, head and neck, liver or kidney cancer. The sequenced sample was CD4+ or CD8+ T cells sorted from blood, obtained in a trial of the OX40 agonist ivuxolimab. The chain couples TRBV7-7 to TRBJ1-1, with D unclear. CDR3 nucleotides: TGTGCTAGCAGCTTAGCCGCGAACACTGAAGCTTTCTTT. This codes for CASSLAANTEAFF.